Sequencing of this TCR beta chain was carried out in a study of T cell responses to AZD1222 COVID-19 vaccine. Pooling covered second doses at about 4 or about 12 weeks. The length of the CDR3 is 14 residues. The V and J ends lost 4 bases and 10 bases, in that order; junction bases with no gene match: 7. Germline V CDR1 and CDR2: MNHNY, SVGAGI (reference sequence). Note on this clone: Its antigen remains unknown.

Study-wide results and limits: In a largely white British group with more females than males, clonal diversity was possibly underestimated. Only six people who got AZD1222 tested seropositive at baseline. Spike-wide vaccine-associated CD4 TCRs dominated at 160-218 and 743-854.

Produced via immunoSEQ multiplex PCR; TCRdb's table is partial and in-frame only. Among 89,000 or so clones listed, 85% to 95% were seen once. V usage is TRBV6-6 and J usage is TRBJ1-6; 7 bases are a match to TRBD1. This specimen consisted of peripheral blood, obtained 28 days after the second AZD1222 dose. This sequence was found in an adult who received the AZD1222 COVID-19 vaccine. The CDR3 DNA sequence: TGTGCCAGCAGTTCAGCAGGGGGACCGTCACCCCTCCACTTT. This encodes CASSSAGGPSPLHF.